This TCR beta chain comes out of a study of a mutant IDH1 vaccine in newly diagnosed glioma. Study overall: Eight vaccinations went to patients in weeks 1, 3, 5, 7, 11, 15, 19, 23. Before enrollment, patients got radiotherapy alone, temozolomide alone, or mostly the combination. Notes on the study in general: Shifts in the top peripheral T cell clonotypes seemed unrelated to pseudoprogression.

Noted time point: week 5, during vaccination. Vaccine doses each comprised 300 ug of mutant IDH1 20-mer peptide, with topical imiquimod. Profiling relied on immunoSEQ multiplex PCR, and the TCRdb table lists in-frame clones only, not all of them. The table records about 54,000 clones, about 86% of them present only once. The trim removed 3 bases at V and 2 bases at J, leaving 8 bases unmatched. Per germline, CDR1 SGHRS and CDR2 YFSETQ. The CDR3 loop spans 16 amino acids. Comments on this clone: Its antigen is unidentified.

The material sequenced was PBMCs, taken from a glioma patient whose treatment included an IDH1 peptide vaccine. This rearrangement joins TRBV5-1 to TRBJ1-1; 9 bases align to TRBD1. The receptor's source is a man between 25 and 39 years old with glioma. CDR3 nucleotide sequence: TGCGCCAGCAGCTGGTACTCGGGACAGGGAAACACTGAAGCTTTCTTT. It translates to CASSWYSGQGNTEAFF.